The 13 T cell receptor beta chains below come from one sample, sequenced in a study of T cell clones after liver transplantation. Data came from immunoSEQ multiplex PCR; TCRdb stores just in-frame clones and leaves some out. The table includes about 11,000 clones, around 70% detected once. Specimen: CD4+ T cells from blood, collected around 32 months after liver transplant. Receptors originate from a human patient who received a liver transplant. A subset of T cells may come from the graft donor.

The chain links TRBV5-6 to TRBJ2-7, with TRBD2 matching over 8 bases. Per the germline V gene, CDR1 is SGHDT and CDR2 is YYEEEE. V dropped 0 bases and J dropped 2; count of bases not matched to a gene: 7. The CDR3 contains 16 residues. As DNA, the CDR3 is TGTGCCAGCAGCTTGGCGGGCGGGGGGAATACCTACGAGCAGTACTTC. Its protein product is CASSLAGGGNTYEQYF.

J is TRBJ2-1 and V is TRBV6-1; D is unresolved. CDR3 length: 14 amino acids. Trimming removed 2 bases from V and 4 bases from J, with 9 bases in between. Germline V CDR1 and CDR2: MNHNS, SASEGT. The CDR3 loop reads CASSEPTDYNEQFF. The CDR3 region has the DNA TGTGCCAGCAGTGAACCGACGGATTACAATGAGCAGTTCTTC.

This clone ranks as medium-sized (0.01 to 0.1%). The V call is TRBV19, the J call TRBJ1-1, with TRBD1 matching over 8 bases. The CDR3 length is 13 residues. V dropped 7 bases and J dropped 7; count of bases not matched to a gene: 8. Germline V CDR1 and CDR2: LNHDA, SQIVND (reference sequence). The CDR3 loop reads CASKIQGEGEAFF. The CDR3 nucleotides are TGTGCCAGTAAAATACAGGGGGAAGGTGAAGCTTTCTTT.

V and J are TRBV7-9 and TRBJ1-5, with D uncertain. The V end was cut by 1 base, the J end by 5 bases, with 12 bases between. The CDR3 extends over 15 amino acids. The V gene's germline CDR1 is SEHNR and CDR2 FQNEAQ (reference sequence). The CDR3 coding sequence is TGTGCCAGCAGCTTAGGGGGAGATGTGGATCAGCCCCAGCATTTT. Its protein product is CASSLGGDVDQPQHF.

The rearrangement uses TRBV15 and TRBJ2-1; D gene uncertain. Trimming took off 5 bases at V and 9 bases at J, with 11 bases between the two ends. Germline CDR1 is LNHNV and CDR2 is YYDKDF (reference sequence). This CDR3 has 12 residues. The CDR3 DNA reads TGTGCCACCAGCCCCCGGCCGGGTGAGCAGTTCTTC. It codes for CATSPRPGEQFF.

The V call is TRBV4-3, the J call TRBJ1-2; D unresolved. The germline gives CDR1 LGHNA, CDR2 YSLEER. Trimming shortened V by 3 bases and J by 13 bases, and 9 bases separated the two germline ends. This CDR3 has 10 amino acids. In DNA, the CDR3 is TGCGCCAGCAGCCAGTCAAGTGGCACCTTC. Translation gives CASSQSSGTF.

The chain recombines TRBV19 with TRBJ1-2; D gene ambiguous. Germline CDR1 LNHDA, CDR2 SQIVND (reference sequence). Trimming left V 5 bases short and J 1 base short, with 17 bases between. CDR3 length equals 16 residues. The CDR3 DNA is TGTGCCAGTAGTTCTCGCGTCCTCGCGGGTAACTATGGCTACACCTTC. Translated, it gives CASSSRVLAGNYGYTF.

V usage is TRBV19 and J usage is TRBJ1-2; weak D call: TRBD1 (6 bases). The CDR3 length is 17 residues. V was trimmed by 6 bases and J by 6 bases, leaving 26 bases between them. Germline-derived CDR1 and CDR2 are LNHDA and SQIVND (reference sequence). CDR3 nucleotide sequence: TGTGCCAGTAGCCCCCCGGCCAGGGGAGGTAATTCGGATGGCTACACCTTC. Translation gives CASSPPARGGNSDGYTF.

The V and J genes are TRBV13 and TRBJ2-1; 7 bases are a match to TRBD1. V trimming: 5 bases; J trimming: 7 bases; junction bases outside the gene matches: 11. Per the germline V gene, CDR1 is PRHDT and CDR2 is FYEKMQ (reference sequence). The CDR3 has 15 amino acids. CDR3 loop: CASSTRQGGINEQFF. The CDR3 DNA is TGTGCCAGCAGCACCCGACAGGGTGGCATAAATGAGCAGTTCTTC.

This clone was observed once. The V gene is TRBV6-1, the J gene TRBJ1-3; TRBD1 agrees at 7 bases. The J segment lost 4 bases and the V segment lost 6 bases, leaving 6 bases of the junction unmatched. This CDR3 is built from 14 residues. Germline CDR1 reads MNHNS; CDR2 reads SASEGT. The CDR3 loop reads CASSSRGLGNTIYF. In nucleotides, the CDR3 is TGTGCCAGCAGCTCTAGGGGGCTGGGAAACACCATATATTTT.

The V gene is TRBV6-1, the J gene TRBJ2-2; 9 bases fit TRBD2. J gave up 4 bases and V 8 bases, and 8 bases lay outside the gene matches. The V gene's germline CDR1 is MNHNS and CDR2 SASEGT. This CDR3 contains 15 residues. The CDR3 sequence is CASQVAGEVTGELFF. CDR3 nucleotide sequence: TGTGCCAGCCAAGTAGCGGGAGAGGTCACCGGGGAGCTGTTTTTT.

This clone was recorded a few times. This chain connects TRBV9 to TRBJ2-7, with TRBD2 matching 7 bases. This CDR3 has 15 amino acids. The trim removed 0 bases at V and 2 bases at J, leaving 5 bases unmatched. The germline CDR1 and CDR2 sequences are SGDLS and YYNGEE. The CDR3, as DNA: TGTGCCAGCAGCGTAGGGTCTAGCGGTGCCTACGAGCAGTACTTC. It translates to CASSVGSSGAYEQYF.

The V call is TRBV11-2, the J call TRBJ1-2; D perhaps matches TRBD1 (5 bases). The CDR3 runs to 14 residues. Looked up from germline, CDR1 is SGHAT and CDR2 is FQNNGV. V was clipped by 6 bases and J by 0 bases, with 11 bases between them. The CDR3 bases are TGTGCCAGCAGACCAGGGAACACTAACTATGGCTACACCTTC. Its protein product is CASRPGNTNYGYTF.